This TCR beta chain is from a study of cytotoxic CD8 clonotypes in ibrutinib-treated CLL (dated by TCRdb to about 2021). With regard to the full study: In this cohort, 15 patients were treatment-naive and fewer than 13 were relapsed/refractory, while some 18 had unmutated IGHV. Responses were partial in roughly 24 patients and complete in 2; after median about 63 months follow-up, roughly 14 stayed in remission and about twelve progressed. Response samples were taken after a median of 12 months on treatment, ranging from about 6 to 40 months. An average of around 250,000 productive templates and 94,082 productive rearrangements was obtained per sample. Of the 90 or so participants in the trial, about 26 had longitudinal samples available. Cryopreserved peripheral blood mononuclear cells were collected at three points: before therapy, at response, and at either sustained remission or disease progression. Every sample from remission and from progressive disease was obtained while the patients were still on ibrutinib. Results the study describes overall, beyond this receptor: Public clonotypes were rare and either contracted or stayed stable during treatment, and the rise in clonality at ibrutinib response reflected the expansion of private clonotypes. Baseline clonality exceeded that of age-matched healthy donors and correlated strongly with circulating CD8+ T-cell counts. An increase in clonality was observed at ibrutinib response, with clonality remaining stable during sustained remission and falling back toward baseline at progression. Sampling times were not matched between sustained-remission and progressing patients, and lymph node repertoires were not studied.

The goal of deep resolution MiSeq sequencing was a depth between 1 in 1 million and 1 in 200,000 T cells, and coverage averaged 10x per clonotype. TCR beta libraries were generated with the immunoSEQ hsTCRB Kit. For the original study's pipeline: ImmunoSEQ Data Assistant and ImmunoSEQ Analyzer were used for data analysis, and V, D and J genes were assigned according to IMGT definitions. Clonality was computed as one minus normalized Shannon entropy of productive rearrangement frequencies, ranging from 0 to 1. Only overrepresented clonotypes making up at least 0.05% of the repertoire of each patient were included in the public clonotype analysis. More than ten age-matched healthy donor repertoires from immuneACCESS were used as controls for clonality. TCRdb provides this immuneACCESS table in a form limited to in-frame rearrangements. Some clones are lacking; in checked studies, under half of them reflect an unresolved V gene, and why the rest are absent is not known. Clone size and the V and J calls come from that table; the DNA yielded D and trimming. The sample records 150,000 or so clones, about four fifths of which are singletons. Jointly, the top ten make up roughly 13% of the sample.

This clone was detected only a few times. The target of this receptor is not known. No much larger clonotype is one base removed from it; base qualities were not supplied. The germline V gene (reference sequence) sets CDR1 to MNHNY and CDR2 to SVGAGI. Including the terminal cysteine and phenylalanine, the CDR3 comprises 13 residues. Only the CDR3 DNA stays, 39 bases, in frame from base 1. V trim: 6 bases; J trim: 7 bases; unmatched bases: 7. The time point label here, explained by the study, means: 12 months on ibrutinib. For TCR beta library preparation, 2 to 2.5 micrograms of genomic DNA were isolated from cryopreserved PBMCs. Longitudinal blood samples from CLL patients receiving ibrutinib monotherapy were subjected to high-throughput TCR beta sequencing. Patients were enrolled in a phase 2 open-label single-center ibrutinib monotherapy trial.

The sequencing used PBMCs, collected after 12 months of ibrutinib treatment. The source is a human donor with chronic lymphocytic leukemia. This chain is built from TRBV6-6 and TRBJ1-1; 8 central nucleotides agree with TRBD1. The nucleotide sequence reads as follows: TGTGCCAGCAGAATTGACAGGGGTGGTGAAGCTTTCTTT. It codes for CASRIDRGGEAFF.